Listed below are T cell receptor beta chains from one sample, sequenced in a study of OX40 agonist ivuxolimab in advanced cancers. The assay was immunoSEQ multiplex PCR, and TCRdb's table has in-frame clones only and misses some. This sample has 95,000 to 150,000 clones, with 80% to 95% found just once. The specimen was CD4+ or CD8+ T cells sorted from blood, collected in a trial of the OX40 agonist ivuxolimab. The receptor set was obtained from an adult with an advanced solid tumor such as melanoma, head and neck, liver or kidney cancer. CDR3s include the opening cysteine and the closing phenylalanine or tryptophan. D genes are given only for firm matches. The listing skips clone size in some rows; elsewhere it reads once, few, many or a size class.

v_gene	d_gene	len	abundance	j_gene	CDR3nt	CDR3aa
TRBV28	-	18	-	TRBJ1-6	TGTGCCAGCAGTTTCCCTTCCTACACGAGCTCCTATAATTCACCCCTCCACTTT	CASSFPSYTSSYNSPLHF
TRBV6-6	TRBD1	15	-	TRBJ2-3	TGTGCCAGCAGTGACAGGGGGCGCTTAACCGATACGCAGTATTTT	CASSDRGRLTDTQYF
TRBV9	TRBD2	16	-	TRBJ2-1	TGTGCCAGCAGCGGAGGACTAGCGGGAGGGCCGGCTGAGCAGTTCTTC	CASSGGLAGGPAEQFF
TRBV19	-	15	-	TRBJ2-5	TGTGCCAGTAGTGTCCAGGGTTTGGCCCAAGAGACCCAGTACTTC	CASSVQGLAQETQYF
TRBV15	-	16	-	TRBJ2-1	TGTGCCACCAGCCGAAGTACGGGGGTACGGTACAATGAGCAGTTCTTC	CATSRSTGVRYNEQFF
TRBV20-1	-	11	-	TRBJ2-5	TGCAGTGCTACGTGGGGAGAGACCCAGTACTTC	CSATWGETQYF
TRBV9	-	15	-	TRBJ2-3	TGTGCCAGCAGCGTAAGGGCCCGGGAATCAGATACGCAGTATTTT	CASSVRARESDTQYF
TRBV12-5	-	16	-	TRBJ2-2	TGTGCTAGTGCCGCGGGGCTGATTGCGGGTACCGGGGAGCTGTTTTTT	CASAAGLIAGTGELFF
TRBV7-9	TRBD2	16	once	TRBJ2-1	TGTGCCAGCAGCTCCCTAGCGGGAAGGGCCTACAATGAGCAGTTCTTC	CASSSLAGRAYNEQFF
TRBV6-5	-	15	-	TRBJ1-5	TGTGCCAGCAGCCGAAAGGGCTTGCCCTATCAGCCCCAGCATTTT	CASSRKGLPYQPQHF
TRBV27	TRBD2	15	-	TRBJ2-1	TGTGCCAGCAGCTCTGGACTAGCGGGAGTCTCTGAGCAGTTCTTC	CASSSGLAGVSEQFF
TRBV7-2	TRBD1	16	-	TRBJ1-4	TGTGCCAGCAGCTTATCGGGACAGGGATCTAATGAAAAACTGTTTTTT	CASSLSGQGSNEKLFF
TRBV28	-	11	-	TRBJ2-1	TGTGCCAGCAGTTGGTACAATGAGCAGTTCTTC	CASSWYNEQFF
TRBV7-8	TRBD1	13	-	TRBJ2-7	TGTGCCACCTCGTTGACAGGGTTTTACGAGCAGTACTTC	CATSLTGFYEQYF
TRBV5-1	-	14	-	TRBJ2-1	TGCGCCAGCAGCTTGGTGAGGGGGGTCAATGAGCAGTTCTTC	CASSLVRGVNEQFF
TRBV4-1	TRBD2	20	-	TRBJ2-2	TGCGCCAGCAGCCAAGAATGGAGACTAGCGGGTAACGCGAACACCGGGGAGCTGTTTTTT	CASSQEWRLAGNANTGELFF
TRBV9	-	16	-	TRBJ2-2	TGTGCCAGCAGCGTAGACTCCCTCACGAACACCGGGGAGCTGTTTTTT	CASSVDSLTNTGELFF
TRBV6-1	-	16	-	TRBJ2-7	TGTGCCAGCAGTGAAGTGGTGGGCCTTACAGCCTACGAGCAGTACTTC	CASSEVVGLTAYEQYF
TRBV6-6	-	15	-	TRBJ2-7	TGTGCCAGCAGTTACCCCGGCAGGTTAACCTACGAGCAGTACTTC	CASSYPGRLTYEQYF
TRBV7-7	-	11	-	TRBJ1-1	TGTGCCATCACACCCTTGACTGAAGCTTTCTTT	CAITPLTEAFF
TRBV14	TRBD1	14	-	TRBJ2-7	TGTGCCAGCAGCCCACAGGGGGCATTTGAGGAGCAGTACTTC	CASSPQGAFEEQYF
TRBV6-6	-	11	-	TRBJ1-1	TGTGCCAGCAGTTACGCGGGAGGGGCTTTCTTT	CASSYAGGAFF
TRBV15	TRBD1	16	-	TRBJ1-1	TGTGCCACCAGCAGGCGGGGACAGGGGGTCGGCACTGAAGCTTTCTTT	CATSRRGQGVGTEAFF
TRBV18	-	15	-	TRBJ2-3	TGTGCCAGCTCTCGCCGGGACGGAAGCACAGATACGCAGTATTTT	CASSRRDGSTDTQYF
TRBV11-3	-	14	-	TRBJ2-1	TGTGCCAGCAGCCAAGGGTCCCAGGACAATGAGCAGTTCTTC	CASSQGSQDNEQFF
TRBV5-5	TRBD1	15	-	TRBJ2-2	TGTGCCAGCAGCCCTACAGGGGTAATGTCCGGGGAGCTGTTTTTT	CASSPTGVMSGELFF
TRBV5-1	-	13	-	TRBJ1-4	TGCGCCAGCAGCTTGCGGGGGCCTGAAAAACTGTTTTTT	CASSLRGPEKLFF
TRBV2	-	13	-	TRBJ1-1	TGTGCCAGCATGTCACTGACGAACACTGAAGCTTTCTTT	CASMSLTNTEAFF
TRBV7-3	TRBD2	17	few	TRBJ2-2	TGTGCCAGCAGCCCTTCGGGACTAGCGGATCTCACCGGGGAGCTGTTTTTT	CASSPSGLADLTGELFF
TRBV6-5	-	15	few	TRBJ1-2	TGTGCCAGCAGTTACTCGAGGAGCAGGGACTATGGCTACACCTTC	CASSYSRSRDYGYTF
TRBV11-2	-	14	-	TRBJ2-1	TGTGCCAGCAGCTTCGGTAATGGTGGGATTGAGCAGTTCTTC	CASSFGNGGIEQFF
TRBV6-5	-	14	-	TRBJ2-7	TGTGCCAGCAGGGCTTCTGACAGCTCCTACGAGCAGTACTTC	CASRASDSSYEQYF
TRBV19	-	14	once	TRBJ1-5	TGTGCCAGTAGGATACAGGGTAGCAATCAGCCCCAGCATTTT	CASRIQGSNQPQHF
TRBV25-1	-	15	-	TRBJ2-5	TGTGCCAGCAGTCCGGGACACGGAGGTCCAGAGACCCAGTACTTC	CASSPGHGGPETQYF
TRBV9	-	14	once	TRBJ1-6	TGTGCCAGCAGCGCGGGGACGGAGAATTCACCCCTCCACTTT	CASSAGTENSPLHF
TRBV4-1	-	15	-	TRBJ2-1	TGCGCCAGCAGCCAAGGCACAGTTTCCTACAATGAGCAGTTCTTC	CASSQGTVSYNEQFF
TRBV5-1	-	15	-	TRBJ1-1	TGCGCCAGCAGCTTGCTCTCGGGGATGGGTACTGAAGCTTTCTTT	CASSLLSGMGTEAFF
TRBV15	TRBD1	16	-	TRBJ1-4	TGTGCCACCAGCAGAGAGTTTCAGGGGGCCGGGGAAAAACTGTTTTTT	CATSREFQGAGEKLFF
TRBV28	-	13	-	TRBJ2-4	TGTGCCAGCAGTTGGGGGATTAAAAACATTCAGTACTTC	CASSWGIKNIQYF
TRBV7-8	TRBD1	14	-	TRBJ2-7	TGTGCCAGCAGCTTATACAGGGGATCCTACGAGCAGTACTTC	CASSLYRGSYEQYF
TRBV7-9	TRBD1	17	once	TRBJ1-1	TGTGCCAGCAGCTTAACGGGCAGGGGGAATATGAACACTGAAGCTTTCTTT	CASSLTGRGNMNTEAFF
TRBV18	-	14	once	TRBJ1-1	TGTGCCAGCTCACCACAGGGACAGAACACTGAAGCTTTCTTT	CASSPQGQNTEAFF
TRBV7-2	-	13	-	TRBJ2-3	TGTGCCAGCAGCTTAGCCTCACCTGATACGCAGTATTTT	CASSLASPDTQYF
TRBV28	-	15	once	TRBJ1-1	TGTGCCAGCAGTCCTCCAGGGATTCTGAACACTGAAGCTTTCTTT	CASSPPGILNTEAFF
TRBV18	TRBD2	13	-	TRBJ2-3	TGTGCCAGCTCCGGGGGGATGGAAGATACGCAGTATTTT	CASSGGMEDTQYF
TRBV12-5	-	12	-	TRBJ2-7	TGTGCTAGTGGTTTGACGAGTGGGGAGCAGTACTTC	CASGLTSGEQYF
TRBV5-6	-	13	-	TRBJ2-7	TGTGCCAGCAGCTTGGACAGCGCCTACGAGCAGTACTTC	CASSLDSAYEQYF